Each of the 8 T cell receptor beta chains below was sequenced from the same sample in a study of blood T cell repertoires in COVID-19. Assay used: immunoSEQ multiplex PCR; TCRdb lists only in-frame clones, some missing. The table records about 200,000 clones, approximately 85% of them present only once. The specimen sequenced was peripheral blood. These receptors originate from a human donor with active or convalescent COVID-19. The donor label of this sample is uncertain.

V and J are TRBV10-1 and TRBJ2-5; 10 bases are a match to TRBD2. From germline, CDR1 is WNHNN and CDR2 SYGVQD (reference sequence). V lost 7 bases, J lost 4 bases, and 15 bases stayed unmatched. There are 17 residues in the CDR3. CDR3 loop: CASIGAGGQGGRETQYF. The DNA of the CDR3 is TGCGCCAGCATAGGAGCGGGGGGGCAGGGCGGTAGAGAGACCCAGTACTTC.

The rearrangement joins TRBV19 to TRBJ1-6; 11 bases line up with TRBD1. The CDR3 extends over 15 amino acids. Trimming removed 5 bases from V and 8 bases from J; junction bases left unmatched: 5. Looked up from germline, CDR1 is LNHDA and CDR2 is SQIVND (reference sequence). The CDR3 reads CASSPWDRGDSPLHF. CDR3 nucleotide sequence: TGTGCCAGTAGTCCCTGGGACAGGGGGGATTCACCCCTCCACTTT.

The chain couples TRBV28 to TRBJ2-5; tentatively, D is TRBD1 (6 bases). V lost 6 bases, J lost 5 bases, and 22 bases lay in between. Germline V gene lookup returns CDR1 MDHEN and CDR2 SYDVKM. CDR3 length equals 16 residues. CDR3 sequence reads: CASSSLTGIYRETQYF. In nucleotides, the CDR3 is TGTGCCAGCAGCTCCCTCACAGGGATATATCGGGAGACCCAGTACTTC.

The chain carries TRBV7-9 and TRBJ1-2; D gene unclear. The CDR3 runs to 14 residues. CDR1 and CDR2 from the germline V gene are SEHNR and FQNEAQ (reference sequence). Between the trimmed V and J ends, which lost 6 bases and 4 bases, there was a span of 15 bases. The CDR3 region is CASRPPYEFYGYTF. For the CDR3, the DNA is TGTGCCAGCAGACCACCCTACGAGTTCTATGGCTACACCTTC.

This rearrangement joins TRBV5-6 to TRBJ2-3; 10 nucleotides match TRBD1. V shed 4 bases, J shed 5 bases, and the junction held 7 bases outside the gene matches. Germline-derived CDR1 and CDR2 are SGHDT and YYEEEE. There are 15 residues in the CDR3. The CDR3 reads CASSHQGQGKDTQYF. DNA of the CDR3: TGTGCCAGCAGCCATCAGGGACAGGGGAAAGATACGCAGTATTTT.

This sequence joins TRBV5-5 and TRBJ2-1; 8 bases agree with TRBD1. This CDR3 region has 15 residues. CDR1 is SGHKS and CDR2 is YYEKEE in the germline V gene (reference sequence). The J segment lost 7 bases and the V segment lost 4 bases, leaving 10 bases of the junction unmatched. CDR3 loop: CASSPVGTGGNEQFF. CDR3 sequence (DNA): TGTGCCAGCAGCCCCGTCGGGACAGGCGGAAATGAGCAGTTCTTC.

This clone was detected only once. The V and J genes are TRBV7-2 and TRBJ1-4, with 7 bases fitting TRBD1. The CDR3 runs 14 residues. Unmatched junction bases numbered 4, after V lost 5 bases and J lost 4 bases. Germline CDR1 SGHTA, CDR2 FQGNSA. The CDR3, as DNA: TGTGCCAGCAGCCAAACAGGGGTTAATGAAAAACTGTTTTTT. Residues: CASSQTGVNEKLFF.

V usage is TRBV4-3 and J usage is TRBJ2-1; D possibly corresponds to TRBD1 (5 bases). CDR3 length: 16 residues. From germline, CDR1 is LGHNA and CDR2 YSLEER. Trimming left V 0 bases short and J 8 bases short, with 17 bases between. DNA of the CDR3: TGCGCCAGCAGCCAAGATATAGGGGCACCGGGCCATGAGCAGTTCTTC. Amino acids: CASSQDIGAPGHEQFF.